This section outlines one T cell receptor (beta chain) sequence together with its context. This sample was included in a study of T cell changes during pregnancy in multiple sclerosis. Measured with immunoSEQ multiplex PCR; TCRdb has only the in-frame clones, and not every one. This sample has fewer than 85,000 clones, with approximately 93% found just once. Between the trimmed V and J ends, which lost 0 bases and 4 bases, there was a span of 15 bases. CDR1 and CDR2 from the germline V gene are LNHNV and YYDKDF (reference sequence). The CDR3 loop spans 17 amino acids. The source was peripheral blood, collected in the second trimester of pregnancy. This chain joins TRBV15 and TRBJ2-2, with a possible D match to TRBD1 (6 bases). The receptor comes from a female donor with multiple sclerosis, enrolled in a pregnancy study. CDR3 DNA sequence: TGTGCCACCAGCAGAGATCTCCGGCAGGGGAGCACCGGGGAGCTGTTTTTT. The encoded protein is CATSRDLRQGSTGELFF.